The 15 T cell receptor beta chains in this list originate from one sample, sequenced in a study of shared clonotypes between healthy human individuals. Assay used: immunoSEQ multiplex PCR; TCRdb lists only in-frame clones, some missing. The table shows some 530,000 clones, with approximately 78% occurring only once. Input material: PBMCs. The receptor set was obtained from a woman aged 35 to 49 in good health. Some clones in this sample may be carry-over from other donors' samples.

This clone occurred once. The same CDR3 can be traced to other DNA sequences in this sample. The V and J genes are TRBV20-1 and TRBJ2-1; no firm D call. The CDR3 consists of 10 residues. Germline V gene data show CDR1 as DFQATT and CDR2 as SNEGSKA (reference sequence). Trimming removed 3 bases at V and 4 bases at J, with 1 base between. The chain's CDR3 is CSASYNEQFF. The CDR3 DNA is TGCAGTGCTAGTTACAATGAGCAGTTCTTC.

This clone has more than one count but fewer than ten. The V gene is TRBV7-9, the J gene TRBJ1-2, with 9 bases aligning to TRBD1. The CDR3 runs 12 residues. Trimming cost V 3 bases and J 10 bases; bases outside gene matches: 3. CDR1 SEHNR and CDR2 FQNEAQ come from the germline V gene (reference sequence). The CDR3 loop reads CASSFGTGIYTF. In DNA, the CDR3 is TGTGCCAGCAGCTTCGGGACAGGGATCTACACCTTC.

This chain uses TRBV18 with TRBJ2-2; D not resolved. Germline V gene sequence: CDR1 KGHSH, CDR2 LQKENI. Trimming removed 1 base from V and 0 bases from J, with 3 bases in between. This CDR3 is built from 14 residues. The CDR3 DNA reads as TGTGCCAGCTCACCACGCGCGAACACCGGGGAGCTGTTTTTT. It encodes CASSPRANTGELFF.

This clone was counted only a few times. The chain combines TRBV2 with TRBJ1-1, with TRBD1 matching over 7 bases. Germline CDR1 reads SNHLY; CDR2 reads FYNNEI. Trimming at V came to 5 bases and at J to 7 bases, leaving 7 bases not matched to a gene. The CDR3 has 13 amino acids. CDR3: CASSPTGRGEAFF. The CDR3 bases are TGTGCCAGCAGTCCGACAGGGAGGGGTGAAGCTTTCTTT.

This clone appeared a single time. V gene TRBV19 combines with J gene TRBJ2-6; D is perhaps TRBD1 (5 bases). The V end was cut by 4 bases, the J end by 2 bases, with 6 bases between. The CDR3 runs to 14 residues. In germline, CDR1 is LNHDA, CDR2 SQIVND (reference sequence). The CDR3 DNA reads as TGTGCCAGTAGTACGACAGCTGGGGCCAACGTCCTGACTTTC. This gives the protein CASSTTAGANVLTF.

J is TRBJ2-7 and V is TRBV27, with D maybe TRBD2 (5 bases). This CDR3 has 13 residues. Germline CDR1 MNHEY, CDR2 SMNVEV (reference sequence). Trimming left V 4 bases short and J 2 bases short, with 9 bases between. CDR3 amino acids: CASSSAATYEQYF. The CDR3 DNA sequence: TGTGCCAGCAGTTCAGCGGCAACCTACGAGCAGTACTTC.

The sample holds one count of this clone. One end of the junction is discordant with germline, which a read error may explain. In DNA form, the CDR3 reads TGTGCCTGGGGCGCCGGAGAAATTTCGTCTTTC. This translates into CAWGAGEISSF. V usage is TRBV30 and J usage is TRBJ2-4; D is ambiguous. CDR1 is GTSNPN and CDR2 is SVGIG in the germline V gene (reference sequence). The CDR3 loop spans 11 amino acids.

This rearrangement joins TRBV11-2 to TRBJ2-7, with 10 bases fitting TRBD1. The CDR3 length is 15 residues. Germline V CDR1 and CDR2: SGHAT, FQNNGV. After removal of 5 bases from V and 3 bases from J, the junction contained 7 bases not matched to a gene. DNA of the CDR3: TGTGCCAGCAGCCCCCATGGGACAGGGGTCTACGAGCAGTACTTC. Encoded protein: CASSPHGTGVYEQYF.

Note on this clone: Given a far larger clone just one base away, this is likely a sequencing read error. The same CDR3 also results from other DNA sequences found in this sample. V usage is TRBV6-5 and J usage is TRBJ2-7; D not certain. The CDR3 is 12 amino acids. CDR1 and CDR2 from the germline V gene are MNHEY and SVGAGI. The CDR3 spells CASAQSSYEQYF. The DNA of the CDR3 is TGTGCCAGTGCACAGAGCTCCTACGAGCAATACTTC.

The genes are TRBV15 and TRBJ2-3; D gene unclear. The CDR3 sequence is 13 residues long. CDR1 is LNHNV and CDR2 is YYDKDF in the germline V gene (reference sequence). Trimming pared 2 bases from V and 4 bases from J, leaving 7 bases between. The CDR3 DNA sequence: TGTGCCACCAGCAGATCTAATGCAGATACGCAGTATTTT. It specifies CATSRSNADTQYF.

This clone came up a few times. V usage is TRBV30 and J usage is TRBJ2-7, with 7 bases matching TRBD1. In germline, CDR1 is GTSNPN, CDR2 SVGIG (reference sequence). Trimming removed 7 bases from V and 2 bases from J; junction bases left unmatched: 8. The CDR3 has 13 residues. DNA for the CDR3: TGTGCCTCCACCCGACAGGGACCCTACGAGCAGTACTTC. This codes for CASTRQGPYEQYF.

The CDR3 reads CASSPREGTGELFF. The CDR3 DNA reads as TGTGCCAGCAGCCCTCGCGAGGGCACCGGGGAGCTGTTTTTT. The chain is built from TRBV7-3 and TRBJ2-2; possibly TRBD2 for D (5 bases). V was pared by 5 bases and J by 4 bases, with 11 bases between. The CDR3 contains 14 residues. The germline V gene has CDR1 SGHTA and CDR2 FQGTGA.

The chain combines TRBV6-1 with TRBJ1-1, with D unresolved. The V and J ends lost 1 base and 4 bases respectively, with 10 bases between them. The CDR3 contains 14 residues. The V gene's germline CDR1 is MNHNS and CDR2 SASEGT. CDR3 DNA sequence: TGTGCCAGCAGTGAAGGTACGGGTGGCACTGAAGCTTTCTTT. Translating it yields CASSEGTGGTEAFF.

The chain joins TRBV6-5 to TRBJ2-3; D not certain. Deletions cut 5 bases from V and 0 bases from J, with 12 bases between. The germline V gene encodes CDR1 MNHEY and CDR2 SVGAGI. This CDR3 is built from 15 residues. The CDR3 loop reads CASSDLSWSTDTQYF. The CDR3, as DNA: TGTGCCAGCAGTGACTTATCATGGAGCACAGATACGCAGTATTTT.

The chain uses TRBV5-4 and TRBJ2-3; TRBD2 matches at 13 bases. The CDR3 extends over 16 amino acids. Per germline, CDR1 SGHNT and CDR2 YYREEE (reference sequence). Losses at the gene ends were 4 bases for V and 4 bases for J; bases not matched to a gene: 6. The CDR3 nucleotides read TGTGCCAGCAGCGCACTAGCGGGAGGGCCCCCAGATACGCAGTATTTT. It yields the protein CASSALAGGPPDTQYF.